This TCR beta chain was sequenced for a study of blood T cell repertoires in COVID-19. Study-wide background: The analysed material was cDNA or gDNA that came from T cells, B-cell-depleted T cells, or PBMCs.

Per the original data handling: Reference gene primer amplification in the assay estimated nucleated cell counts. Produced via immunoSEQ multiplex PCR; TCRdb's table is partial and in-frame only. The V and J calls and clone size were taken over from that table, and D and trimming were inferred from the DNA. Here the sample spans about 190,000 clones, 78% being singletons. The germline V gene encodes CDR1 SQVTM and CDR2 ANQGSEA. The V end was cut by 0 bases, the J end by 7 bases, with 9 bases between. CDR3 length equals 12 residues. Sequencing input: peripheral blood. The sequence was collected from a woman aged 80 or over with active or convalescent COVID-19. The V gene is TRBV29-1, the J gene TRBJ1-2; unclear D gene. The CDR3 protein is CSVEEQFGGYTF. The CDR3 DNA sequence: TGCAGCGTTGAAGAACAGTTCGGTGGCTACACCTTC.